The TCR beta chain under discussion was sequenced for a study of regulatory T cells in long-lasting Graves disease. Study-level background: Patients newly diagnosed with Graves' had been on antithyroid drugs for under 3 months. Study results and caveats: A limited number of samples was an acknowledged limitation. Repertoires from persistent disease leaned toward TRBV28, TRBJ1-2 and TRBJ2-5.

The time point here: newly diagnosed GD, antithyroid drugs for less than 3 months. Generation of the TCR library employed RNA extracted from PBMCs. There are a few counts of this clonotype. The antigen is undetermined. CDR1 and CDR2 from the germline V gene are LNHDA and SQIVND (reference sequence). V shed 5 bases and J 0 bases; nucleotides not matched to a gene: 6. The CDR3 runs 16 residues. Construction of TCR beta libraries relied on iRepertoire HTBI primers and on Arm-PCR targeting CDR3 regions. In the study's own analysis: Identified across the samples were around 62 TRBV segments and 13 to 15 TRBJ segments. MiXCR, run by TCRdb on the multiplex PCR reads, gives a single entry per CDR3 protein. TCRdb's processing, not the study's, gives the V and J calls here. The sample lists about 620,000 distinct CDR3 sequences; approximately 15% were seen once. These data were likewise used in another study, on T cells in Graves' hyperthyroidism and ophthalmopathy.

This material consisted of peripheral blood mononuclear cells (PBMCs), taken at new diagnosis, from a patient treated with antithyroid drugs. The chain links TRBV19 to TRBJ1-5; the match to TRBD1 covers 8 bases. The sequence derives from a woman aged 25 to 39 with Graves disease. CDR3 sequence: CASSWGQVNSNQPQHF. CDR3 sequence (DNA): TGTGCCAGTAGTTGGGGACAGGTAAATAGCAATCAGCCCCAGCATTTT.